These T cell receptor beta chains were read from a single sample in a study of cytomegalovirus exposure and HLA in healthy donors. Profiling relied on immunoSEQ multiplex PCR, and the TCRdb table lists in-frame clones only, not all of them. In the table there are hundreds of thousands of clones, approximately 68% of which are singletons. The sample comprised PBMCs. Every receptor here comes from a woman aged 30 to 39 in good health and CMV-seronegative. Both conserved end residues are part of each CDR3. The order of the fields is D gene, J gene, clone size, V gene, CDR3 protein, CDR3 DNA. D genes are given only for firm matches. Clone size appears in some rows only: once, few, many, or a class for an expanded clone.

TRBD1 | TRBJ1-6 | NA | TRBV7-3 | CASSHGTENSPLHF | TGTGCCAGCAGCCATGGGACAGAAAATTCACCCCTCCACTTT
NA | TRBJ1-5 | NA | TRBV5-1 | CASSPSGAGNQPQHF | TGCGCCAGCAGCCCCTCAGGGGCTGGCAATCAGCCCCAGCATTTT
NA | TRBJ1-4 | NA | TRBV4-1 | CASSPPLGDIHEKLFF | TGCGCCAGCAGCCCCCCCCTTGGGGACATACATGAAAAACTGTTTTTT
NA | TRBJ2-3 | NA | TRBV19 | CASSIVWSHTTDTQYF | TGTGCCAGTAGTATAGTTTGGAGCCATACAACAGATACGCAGTATTTT
NA | TRBJ1-3 | NA | TRBV11-3 | CASSPDGGSGNTIYF | TGTGCCAGCAGCCCCGACGGAGGATCTGGAAACACCATATATTTT
NA | TRBJ2-4 | NA | TRBV29-1 | CSVGHRLAKNIQYF | TGCAGCGTTGGACATCGGCTAGCCAAAAACATTCAGTACTTC
NA | TRBJ2-5 | once | TRBV5-1 | CASSTLDEDQETQYF | TGCGCCAGCAGCACCCTAGATGAGGACCAAGAGACCCAGTACTTC
NA | TRBJ1-5 | NA | TRBV19 | CASTSLGGFGQPQHF | TGTGCCAGTACCTCCCTAGGGGGTTTTGGGCAGCCCCAGCATTTT
NA | TRBJ2-1 | NA | TRBV6-6 | CASSQRNEQFF | TGTGCCAGCAGTCAACGGAATGAGCAGTTCTTC
NA | TRBJ1-2 | NA | TRBV11-2 | CDSSSTLLGQGNYGYTF | TGTGACAGCAGCTCCACCCTCCTAGGGCAGGGGAACTATGGCTACACCTTC
NA | TRBJ2-3 | NA | TRBV9 | CASTTGGTDTQYF | TGTGCCAGCACCACGGGAGGCACAGATACGCAGTATTTT
TRBD1 | TRBJ1-1 | NA | TRBV6-5 | CASAGRQGGNTEAFF | TGTGCCAGCGCAGGCCGACAGGGAGGGAACACTGAAGCTTTCTTT